A single sample gave rise to the 21 T cell receptor beta chains below, sequenced in a study of lymphopenia after photon versus proton radiotherapy. Some clones are missing from TCRdb's copy, which holds only in-frame ones; the method was immunoSEQ multiplex PCR. The repertoire holds about 4,900 clones, roughly 88% seen once, with approximately 23% in the top ten. The sample in question was peripheral blood, obtained from a patient treated with photon-based radiotherapy. The receptor set was obtained from a man older than 75 with cholangiocarcinoma.

J is TRBJ2-7 and V is TRBV2; 11 bases are a match to TRBD1. The length of the CDR3 is 15 residues. Germline CDR1 SNHLY, CDR2 FYNNEI. V dropped 6 bases and J dropped 2; count of bases not matched to a gene: 6. The CDR3 reads CASRRDRGAAYEQYF. CDR3 sequence (DNA): TGTGCCAGCAGGCGGGACAGGGGGGCTGCCTACGAGCAGTACTTC. Filled out from reference TRBV2 and TRBJ2-7, the complete variable domain reads EPEVTQTPSHQVTQMGQEVILRCVPISNHLYFYWYRQILGQKVEFLVSFYNNEISEKSEIFDDQFSVERPDGSNFTLKIRSTKLEDSAMYFCASRRDRGAAYEQYFGPGTRLTVT.

This chain uses TRBV18 with TRBJ1-1; 11 bases map to TRBD1. The CDR3 has 14 amino acids. The germline V gene has CDR1 KGHSH and CDR2 LQKENI. With 4 bases clipped from V and 5 bases from J, the junction kept 3 bases outside the gene matches. CDR3 region: CASSQDRGRTEAFF. The DNA for the CDR3 is TGTGCCAGCTCACAGGACAGGGGGCGAACTGAAGCTTTCTTT.

The chain uses TRBV6-5 and TRBJ1-1; maybe TRBD1 (5 bases). Looked up from germline, CDR1 is MNHEY and CDR2 is SVGAGI. The V gene lost 5 bases and the J gene lost 2 bases, with 12 bases spanning the gap. CDR3 length: 14 residues. CDR3 coding DNA: TGTGCCAGCAGTACCGGGACGGGTAACACTGAAGCTTTCTTT. Encoded protein: CASSTGTGNTEAFF.

The chain recombines TRBV19 with TRBJ1-4; maybe TRBD1 (6 bases). The ends were cut back, 5 bases at V and 8 bases at J, with 18 bases in the middle. CDR3 length equals 15 residues. CDR1 and CDR2 (germline): LNHDA, SQIVND (reference sequence). CDR3 nucleotide sequence: TGTGCCAGTAGTCCATACAGGGAAGCGAAGGAAAAACTGTTTTTT. It specifies CASSPYREAKEKLFF.

The V and J genes are TRBV5-4 and TRBJ2-2, with 7 bases matching TRBD1. J was trimmed by 6 bases and V by 0 bases; bases with no gene match: 8. From germline, CDR1 is SGHNT and CDR2 YYREEE (reference sequence). The CDR3 extends over 16 amino acids. The CDR3, as DNA: TGTGCCAGCAGCTTGGGACAGGGAAAGGTGGCCGGGGAGCTGTTTTTT. Amino acid sequence: CASSLGQGKVAGELFF.

The table lists this clone with a few counts. This chain joins TRBV4-1 and TRBJ1-5, with D possibly matching TRBD1 (5 bases). The CDR3 is 15 amino acids. V was trimmed by 3 bases and J by 2 bases, leaving 11 bases between them. Germline values: CDR1 MGHRA, CDR2 YSYEKL. CDR3 sequence reads: CASSHVGAGNQPQHF. CDR3 nucleotide sequence: TGCGCCAGCAGCCATGTAGGGGCGGGCAATCAGCCCCAGCATTTT.

The V call is TRBV27, the J call TRBJ1-1, with D hard to call. Germline CDR1 reads MNHEY; CDR2 reads SMNVEV (reference sequence). The CDR3 extends over 11 amino acids. V lost 5 bases, J lost 6 bases, and 7 bases lay in between. The CDR3 coding sequence is TGTGCCAGCAGTGGGTACGCTGAAGCTTTCTTT. Translation: CASSGYAEAFF.

The rearrangement uses TRBV29-1 and TRBJ1-1, with TRBD1 identical over 7 bases. Trimming removed 8 bases from V and 2 bases from J; junction bases left unmatched: 8. This CDR3 spans 13 amino acids. Germline loops: CDR1 SQVTM, CDR2 ANQGSEA. The CDR3 DNA reads as TGCAGCCTCCGGACAGGAGGTAACACTGAAGCTTTCTTT. Encoded protein: CSLRTGGNTEAFF.

The chain carries TRBV6-1 and TRBJ1-5; possible D gene TRBD1, 5 bases. Trimming stripped 5 bases from V and 5 bases from J, with 13 bases between. The V gene's germline CDR1 is MNHNS and CDR2 SASEGT. The CDR3 spans 14 residues. The CDR3 region is CASSTRTGDQPQHF. For the CDR3, the DNA is TGTGCCAGCAGTACCCGGACGGGGGATCAGCCCCAGCATTTT.

This clone was observed a single time. The V and J genes are TRBV7-9 and TRBJ1-1; D not certain. The CDR3 runs 13 residues. V gave up 1 base and J gave up 8 bases, with 11 bases separating them. The germline V gene has CDR1 SEHNR and CDR2 FQNEAQ (reference sequence). The CDR3 reads CASSLEVKGEAFF. CDR3 DNA sequence: TGTGCCAGCAGCTTAGAAGTGAAAGGGGAAGCTTTCTTT.

The J gene is TRBJ2-3, the V gene TRBV6-6, with TRBD2 as a possible D gene (6 bases). This CDR3 is built from 14 residues. Germline V gene lookup returns CDR1 MNHNY and CDR2 SVGAGI (reference sequence). Between the trimmed V and J ends, which lost 6 bases and 5 bases, there was a span of 15 bases. In nucleotides, the CDR3 is TGTGCCAGCAGCCCCCCTCCGGGGGAAGATACGCAGTATTTT. Protein: CASSPPPGEDTQYF.

The CDR3 region is CASGENRGMNTEAFF. In nucleotides, the CDR3 is TGCGCCAGCGGCGAAAACCGGGGAATGAACACTGAAGCTTTCTTT. This sequence joins TRBV5-1 and TRBJ1-1; D is ambiguous. V lost 7 bases to trimming and J lost 0 bases, with 16 bases between them. The CDR3 is 15 residues long. Germline V CDR1 and CDR2: SGHRS, YFSETQ.

This sequence joins TRBV19 and TRBJ2-2; TRBD1 aligns across 12 bases. The V gene's germline CDR1 is LNHDA and CDR2 SQIVND (reference sequence). The CDR3 has 15 residues. The junction had 4 bases not matched to a gene; V was cut back by 6 bases and J by 5 bases. In nucleotides, the CDR3 is TGTGCCAGTAGGAGGGACAGGGGGCGTACCGGGGAGCTGTTTTTT. This gives the protein CASRRDRGRTGELFF.

This clone came up a few times. The chain is built from TRBV2 and TRBJ2-1, with 13 bases fitting TRBD2. The CDR3 spans 18 residues. The germline CDR1 and CDR2 sequences are SNHLY and FYNNEI. The trim removed 7 bases at V and 9 bases at J, leaving 18 bases unmatched. The CDR3, as DNA: TGTGCCAGCAACAGACACCTCTCGACTAGCGGGGGGCCGGGTGAGCAGTTCTTC. Translation: CASNRHLSTSGGPGEQFF.

This sequence joins TRBV6-1 and TRBJ1-5, with D unclear. The CDR3 has 12 residues. The germline V gene has CDR1 MNHNS and CDR2 SASEGT. Trimming cost V 2 bases and J 5 bases, with 4 bases left between them. CDR3 sequence: CASSEIHQPQHF. The CDR3 nucleotides read TGTGCCAGCAGTGAAATACATCAGCCCCAGCATTTT.

Only one count was recorded for this clone. The chain has TRBV18 and TRBJ2-7; 7 bases are a match to TRBD1. Germline trimming cut 0 bases from V and 3 bases from J; bases unmatched to any gene: 5. Germline V gene lookup returns CDR1 KGHSH and CDR2 LQKENI. The CDR3 length is 15 residues. The CDR3 reads CASSPPGQKSYEQYF. For the CDR3, the DNA is TGTGCCAGCTCACCACCGGGACAGAAAAGCTACGAGCAGTACTTC.

The chain links TRBV19 to TRBJ1-5; possible D gene TRBD1, 6 bases. Trimming cost V 3 bases and J 0 bases, with 12 bases left between them. This CDR3 spans 16 amino acids. Per germline, CDR1 LNHDA and CDR2 SQIVND (reference sequence). CDR3 DNA: TGTGCCAGTAGTATTGTGGGGGCCGGTAGCAATCAGCCCCAGCATTTT. Protein sequence: CASSIVGAGSNQPQHF.

This chain connects TRBV5-1 to TRBJ2-7, with TRBD1 identical over 8 bases. Germline values: CDR1 SGHRS, CDR2 YFSETQ. V dropped 5 bases and J dropped 3; count of bases not matched to a gene: 13. CDR3 length: 16 residues. In DNA form, the CDR3 reads TGCGCCAGCAGGCCATCGGACAGGGTGGGGGACTACGAGCAGTACTTC. Amino acids: CASRPSDRVGDYEQYF.

As DNA, the CDR3 is TGTGCCAGCAGTTTCGTCCAGGGCTTTTTTTCACCCCTCCACTTT. It yields the protein CASSFVQGFFSPLHF. V usage is TRBV27 and J usage is TRBJ1-6; a weak D match, TRBD1 (5 bases). Germline V CDR1 and CDR2: MNHEY, SMNVEV (reference sequence). The length of the CDR3 is 15 residues. Trimming took off 3 bases at V and 9 bases at J, with 15 bases between the two ends.

J is TRBJ1-6 and V is TRBV6-5, with D possibly TRBD1 on 6 matching bases. Trimming took 8 bases from V and 7 from J, leaving 12 bases between them. The CDR3 loop spans 13 amino acids. Looked up from germline, CDR1 is MNHEY and CDR2 is SVGAGI. The CDR3 sequence is CASGAGENSPLHF. For the CDR3, the DNA is TGTGCCAGCGGGGCAGGGGAAAATTCACCCCTCCACTTT.

This clone came up once. V usage is TRBV5-1 and J usage is TRBJ2-5; D gene unclear. In germline, CDR1 is SGHRS, CDR2 YFSETQ. V lost 4 bases and J 5 bases, leaving 12 bases between the germline ends. The CDR3 has 13 residues. The CDR3 bases are TGCGCCAGCAGCGGACCTCGGCTCGAGACCCAGTACTTC. As protein: CASSGPRLETQYF.